The entry that follows covers one T cell receptor beta chain sequence. This CDR3 comprises 15 residues. V lost 0 bases and J lost 4, with 12 bases in between. Germline CDR1 and CDR2: MNHEY and SVGAGI. Clones were sequenced by immunoSEQ multiplex PCR, and TCRdb holds only the in-frame ones, with some missing. The sample lists approximately 230,000 clones, 70% to 90% occurring once. This sample is drawn from a study of blood T cell repertoires in COVID-19. Material: peripheral blood. This clonotype was sampled from an elderly man with acute or convalescent COVID-19. The genes are TRBV6-5 and TRBJ2-5; TRBD1 is a possible D gene (7 bases). The CDR3 loop reads CASSYSWRGRETQYF. As DNA, the CDR3 is TGTGCCAGCAGTTACTCCTGGAGGGGGCGAGAGACCCAGTACTTC.